Listed here are 28 T cell receptor beta chains from one sample, sequenced in a study of cytomegalovirus exposure and HLA in healthy donors. Primers included in the PCR were 60 Vbeta and 13 Jbeta primers. Data came from immunoSEQ multiplex PCR; TCRdb stores just in-frame clones and leaves some out. The sample shows 200,000 or so clones, 70% to 90% of them seen only once. The sequenced sample was PBMCs. These receptors came from a woman aged 18-30 years in good health and CMV-seropositive.

This chain links TRBV5-1 with TRBJ2-1; 15 bases fit TRBD2. The V and J ends lost 0 bases and 9 bases, in that order; junction bases with no gene match: 7. The CDR3 length is 17 residues. Germline-derived CDR1 and CDR2 are SGHRS and YFSETQ. The CDR3 nucleotides read TGCGCCAGCAGCTTGGGGGGACTAGCGGGGGGTTGGGGTGAGCAGTTCTTC. Translating gives CASSLGGLAGGWGEQFF.

V is TRBV7-2 and J is TRBJ2-5; 9 bases align to TRBD2. The V gene end was trimmed by 4 bases and the J gene end by 5 bases; junction bases not matched to a gene: 5. The CDR3 totals 14 residues. Germline-derived CDR1 and CDR2 are SGHTA and FQGNSA. CDR3: CASSSGLARETQYF. The CDR3 nucleotides are TGTGCCAGCAGCTCCGGACTAGCGAGGGAGACCCAGTACTTC.

This chain connects TRBV19 to TRBJ2-3, with 9 bases lining up with TRBD2. Germline CDR1 and CDR2: LNHDA and SQIVND (reference sequence). J lost 5 bases, V lost 6 bases, and 12 bases had no gene match. There are 16 residues in the CDR3. CDR3 DNA sequence: TGTGCCAGTAGCAGGGGACTAGCCCAATTAGGAGATACGCAGTATTTT. This translates into CASSRGLAQLGDTQYF.

The rearrangement joins TRBV11-2 to TRBJ2-3, with 13 bases matching TRBD2. V dropped 1 base and J dropped 9; count of bases not matched to a gene: 13. Looked up from germline, CDR1 is SGHAT and CDR2 is FQNNGV. The CDR3 has 18 residues. The CDR3 bases are TGTGCCAGCAGCTTAGCCCTAACTAGCGGGGGGGACGGACTGACGCAGTATTTT. Its translation is CASSLALTSGGDGLTQYF.

The V and J genes are TRBV5-1 and TRBJ2-7, with 7 positions matching TRBD1. The CDR3 is 14 amino acids. Germline CDR1 reads SGHRS; CDR2 reads YFSETQ. V was clipped by 3 bases and J by 7 bases; unmatched bases: 10. CDR3 DNA: TGCGCCAGCAGCTCCGGACAGGTACAGGGGGAGCAGTACGTC. Amino acid sequence: CASSSGQVQGEQYV.

The chain recombines TRBV30 with TRBJ1-2; 7 positions match TRBD1. Germline CDR1 and CDR2: GTSNPN and SVGIG (reference sequence). This CDR3 has 15 amino acids. The V gene end was trimmed by 5 bases and the J gene end by 7 bases; junction bases not matched to a gene: 16. CDR3 amino acids: CAWAGQFFSLGGYTF. The CDR3 DNA sequence: TGTGCCTGGGCGGGACAGTTTTTTTCCCTTGGTGGCTACACCTTC.

V usage is TRBV7-9 and J usage is TRBJ2-2; 9 nucleotides align to TRBD2. The V and J ends lost 4 bases and 0 bases, in that order; junction bases with no gene match: 6. The length of the CDR3 is 17 residues. Per the germline V gene, CDR1 is SEHNR and CDR2 is FQNEAQ (reference sequence). This chain's CDR3 is CASSSSIAGANTGELFF. CDR3 sequence (DNA): TGTGCCAGCAGCTCAAGCATAGCGGGGGCGAACACCGGGGAGCTGTTTTTT.

The chain combines TRBV19 with TRBJ1-1, with D maybe TRBD1 (5 bases). Germline V gene lookup returns CDR1 LNHDA and CDR2 SQIVND (reference sequence). With 7 bases removed from V and 5 bases from J, the gap between germline ends came to 14 bases. This CDR3 is built from 13 residues. The CDR3 loop reads CASTWGGSTEAFF. CDR3 bases: TGTGCCAGTACGTGGGGGGGGAGTACTGAAGCTTTCTTT.

The rearrangement links TRBV9 to TRBJ2-3, with D possibly TRBD2 on 6 matching bases. Per the germline V gene, CDR1 is SGDLS and CDR2 is YYNGEE. V lost 2 bases and J 0 bases, leaving 10 bases between the germline ends. CDR3 length: 15 amino acids. CDR3 DNA: TGTGCCAGCAGCGTCCAGCTAGCGAGCACAGATACGCAGTATTTT. Its protein is CASSVQLASTDTQYF.

This clone appeared once. The chain recombines TRBV6-6 with TRBJ1-1, with TRBD1 matching over 10 bases. The CDR3 contains 15 residues. Germline CDR1 is MNHNY and CDR2 is SVGAGI (reference sequence). After removal of 7 bases from V and 0 bases from J, the junction contained 5 bases not matched to a gene. The CDR3 protein is CASTSDRGMNTEAFF. The CDR3 coding sequence is TGTGCCAGCACCTCGGACAGGGGGATGAACACTGAAGCTTTCTTT.

V usage is TRBV5-6 and J usage is TRBJ2-3, with D hard to call. CDR3 length equals 15 residues. V lost 4 bases to trimming and J lost 2 bases, with 14 bases between them. The germline gives CDR1 SGHDT, CDR2 YYEEEE. Written as DNA, the CDR3 is TGTGCCAGCAGCCCCCTGGTAGCTGCCACAGATACGCAGTATTTT. It yields the protein CASSPLVAATDTQYF.

The chain is built from TRBV12-5 and TRBJ2-2; 15 bases are shared with TRBD2. With V trimmed by 8 bases and J by 4 bases, 8 bases remained unmatched. CDR3 size: 17 residues. Germline loops: CDR1 LGHNT, CDR2 FRNRAP. The CDR3 DNA sequence: TGTGCTAGTACCGGACTAGCGGGGGGGCATGGCACCGGGGAGCTGTTTTTT. Translation gives CASTGLAGGHGTGELFF.

The chain joins TRBV7-6 to TRBJ2-5, with 11 bases identical to TRBD2. Germline trimming cut 0 bases from V and 3 bases from J; bases unmatched to any gene: 6. In germline, CDR1 is SGHVS, CDR2 FNYEAQ. This CDR3 is 17 amino acids long. In DNA, the CDR3 is TGTGCCAGCAGCTTAGCTGGGGGACTAGCGGCCAAAGAGACCCAGTACTTC. Translation: CASSLAGGLAAKETQYF.

DNA of the CDR3: TGTGCCAGCAGCCCTCCGGACAGGGACGGCTATGGCTACACCTTC. Translation: CASSPPDRDGYGYTF. J is TRBJ1-2 and V is TRBV5-6, with 8 positions matching TRBD1. J gave up 4 bases and V 4 bases, and 9 bases lay outside the gene matches. This CDR3 has 15 amino acids. The V gene's germline CDR1 is SGHDT and CDR2 YYEEEE.

This clone was observed a handful of times. The rearrangement uses TRBV6-5 and TRBJ2-1; 7 nucleotides align to TRBD2. The CDR3 has 13 amino acids. Trimming at V came to 2 bases and at J to 8 bases, leaving 3 bases not matched to a gene. Germline V lookup: CDR1 MNHEY, CDR2 SVGAGI. This CDR3 is CASSYSGVHEQFF. The DNA of the CDR3 is TGTGCCAGCAGTTACAGCGGGGTCCATGAGCAGTTCTTC.

The chain couples TRBV19 to TRBJ2-5; 8 nucleotides agree with TRBD1. CDR1 and CDR2 (germline): LNHDA, SQIVND (reference sequence). The CDR3 has 17 residues. With V trimmed by 0 bases and J by 2 bases, 8 bases remained unmatched. The CDR3 loop is CASSIDGPTGGQETQYF. The CDR3 region has the DNA TGTGCCAGTAGTATAGATGGTCCTACAGGGGGGCAAGAGACCCAGTACTTC.

This chain joins TRBV28 and TRBJ2-7; D ambiguous. The germline V gene encodes CDR1 MDHEN and CDR2 SYDVKM. The CDR3 has 13 residues. V lost 3 bases, J lost 1 base, and 7 bases lay in between. CDR3 amino acids: CASSFHSSYEQYF. DNA for the CDR3: TGTGCCAGCAGTTTCCACAGTTCCTACGAGCAGTACTTC.

This chain links TRBV4-1 with TRBJ1-4; D is unresolved. The V gene lost 1 base and the J gene lost 8 bases, with 11 bases spanning the gap. Germline V gene lookup returns CDR1 MGHRA and CDR2 YSYEKL. CDR3 length: 14 amino acids. The CDR3 DNA is TGCGCCAGCAGCCAAGTCCTGGAGAGAGAAAAACTGTTTTTT. This gives the protein CASSQVLEREKLFF.

This CDR3 is CASSTPDPEGTEAFF. The CDR3 bases are TGTGCCAGCAGCACACCCGACCCCGAGGGCACTGAAGCTTTCTTT. The rearrangement joins TRBV27 to TRBJ1-1; D uncertain. The CDR3 contains 15 residues. Trimming left V 6 bases short and J 4 bases short, with 18 bases between. Per the germline V gene, CDR1 is MNHEY and CDR2 is SMNVEV (reference sequence).

This chain joins TRBV19 and TRBJ2-7, with 10 bases that match TRBD1. Germline values: CDR1 LNHDA, CDR2 SQIVND (reference sequence). Trimming at V came to 5 bases and at J to 6 bases, leaving 10 bases not matched to a gene. The CDR3 is 15 residues long. The CDR3 DNA reads as TGTGCCAGTAGTGCCAGACAGGGGGCGTCCCTCGAGCAGTACTTC. This translates into CASSARQGASLEQYF.

In this sample, this clone turned up once. DNA for the CDR3: TGTGCCAGTAGGACTGTGAGCTCCTATAATTCACCCCTCCACTTT. Protein sequence: CASRTVSSYNSPLHF. The chain recombines TRBV19 with TRBJ1-6; no clear D. The CDR3 has 15 residues. The germline CDR1 and CDR2 sequences are LNHDA and SQIVND (reference sequence). Trimming stripped 6 bases from V and 0 bases from J, with 9 bases between.

In its sample, this clone was seen a few times. J is TRBJ2-2 and V is TRBV5-4; a possible D gene is TRBD2 (7 bases). V was trimmed by 4 bases and J by 4 bases, leaving 14 bases between them. CDR3 length equals 15 residues. Germline lookup yields CDR1 SGHNT and CDR2 YYREEE (reference sequence). CDR3: CASSLGGLGTGELFF. The CDR3 nucleotides read TGTGCCAGCAGCCTGGGGGGGCTTGGCACCGGGGAGCTGTTTTTT.

This clone appeared a few times. The chain joins TRBV4-1 to TRBJ1-3, with TRBD1 as a possible D gene (5 bases). CDR1 is MGHRA and CDR2 is YSYEKL in the germline V gene. This CDR3 is 17 amino acids long. Trimming removed 0 bases at V and 2 bases at J, with 14 bases between. CDR3 sequence: CASSQDFLRAPGNTIYF. The CDR3 DNA reads TGCGCCAGCAGCCAAGATTTTCTCAGGGCCCCTGGAAACACCATATATTTT.

The gene calls are TRBV7-2 and TRBJ2-2, with D perhaps matching TRBD1 (5 bases). This CDR3 has 15 amino acids. Germline CDR1 is SGHTA and CDR2 is FQGNSA. Trimming left V 1 base short and J 7 bases short, with 13 bases between. The CDR3 sequence: CASSLGLQQGGELFF. DNA of the CDR3: TGTGCCAGCAGCTTAGGGCTTCAGCAGGGCGGGGAGCTGTTTTTT.

The chain joins TRBV9 to TRBJ1-4; a possible D gene is TRBD1 (6 bases). Trimming stripped 0 bases from V and 10 bases from J, with 19 bases between. This CDR3 comprises 16 residues. The germline CDR1 and CDR2 sequences are SGDLS and YYNGEE. The CDR3 sequence: CASSVALDRTQGKLFF. CDR3 DNA: TGTGCCAGCAGCGTAGCCCTCGACAGGACACAAGGAAAACTGTTTTTT.

This clone was observed a few times. The rearrangement uses TRBV7-2 and TRBJ1-1; D gene ambiguous. The CDR3 totals 14 residues. CDR1 and CDR2 from the germline V gene are SGHTA and FQGNSA. Trimming pared 2 bases from V and 0 bases from J, leaving 7 bases between. The CDR3 loop reads CASSLQKMNTEAFF. The CDR3 DNA follows: TGTGCCAGCAGCTTACAGAAGATGAACACTGAAGCTTTCTTT.

CDR3 residues: CASSEGGGGEAFF. The CDR3 DNA follows: TGTGCCAGCAGTGAAGGCGGGGGAGGTGAAGCTTTCTTT. This rearrangement joins TRBV6-1 to TRBJ1-1, with D perhaps matching TRBD1 (5 bases). Germline CDR1 MNHNS, CDR2 SASEGT. The CDR3 runs to 13 residues. V shed 1 base and J shed 7 bases, with 10 bases lying between them.

As concerns this clone: At one boundary the junction diverges from the germline segment, which might be a read error. CDR3 coding DNA: TGTGCCAGCAGCACGCGGACCACTGGGGCCAACGGCCTGACTTTC. Residues: CASSTRTTGANGLTF. The chain is built from TRBV9 and TRBJ2-6; tentative D call: TRBD1 (5 bases). Per germline, CDR1 SGDLS and CDR2 YYNGEE. The CDR3 has 15 residues.